Ten or more counts support the clone carrying this T cell receptor beta chain. Its antigen is unknown. Through a sample-barcoded 5' primer and a J-beta primer mix, a second PCR was run for roughly 6 to 11 cycles. TCRdb itself ran the 5' RACE reads through MiXCR, one entry per CDR3 protein. This table holds around 1,500,000 distinct CDR3 sequences, over 25% found once. The germline CDR1 and CDR2 sequences are LGHNA and YSLEER. This CDR3 spans 14 amino acids. The ends were cut back, 0 bases at V and 3 bases at J, with 6 bases in the middle. The sample originates from a study of blood T cells in healthy people across ages. About the research overall: T cells yielded about one barcoded beta molecule per two cells through template switching. Study findings and constraints: Roughly linear declines in TCR beta diversity per million T cells occurred with age.

This receptor was obtained from a woman in her twenties or thirties in good health. Source material: blood. This chain joins TRBV4-3 and TRBJ2-1; the D is unclear. This CDR3 is CASSQDMVYNEQFF. DNA for the CDR3: TGCGCCAGCAGCCAAGATATGGTCTACAATGAGCAGTTCTTC.